These T cell receptor beta chains were read from a single sample in a study of blood T cell repertoires in COVID-19. The data were produced by immunoSEQ multiplex PCR, yet TCRdb's version contains in-frame clones alone and is incomplete. The sample records hundreds of thousands of clones, 75% to 85% being singletons. The specimen was peripheral blood. The receptors stem from a woman between 70 and 85 years old with acute or convalescent COVID-19. CDR3s include the opening cysteine and the closing phenylalanine or tryptophan. Each record gives: J gene, clone size, V gene, D gene, CDR3 DNA, CDR3 protein. D genes are given only for firm matches. Some rows have no size entry. The others give once, few or many, or a class for an expanded clone.

TRBJ1-1,NA,TRBV6-5,NA,TGTGCCAGCAGTATAACAGGGTATACTGAAGCTTTCTTT,CASSITGYTEAFF
TRBJ1-2,NA,TRBV5-1,TRBD1,TGCGCCAGCAGCTATTGGGGGACAGGGGTTGGCTACACCTTC,CASSYWGTGVGYTF
TRBJ1-1,NA,TRBV5-1,NA,TGCGCCAGCAGCTCCTCAATTACTTCCTCCACTGAAGCTTTCTTT,CASSSSITSSTEAFF
TRBJ2-7,once,TRBV6-5,NA,TGTGCCAGCAGTACTGCCGGGACTTACTCCTACGAGCAGTACTTC,CASSTAGTYSYEQYF
TRBJ1-2,NA,TRBV11-2,NA,TGTGCCAGCAGCTCAGTACAGGCAGGGTATGGCTACACCTTC,CASSSVQAGYGYTF
TRBJ2-7,NA,TRBV29-1,TRBD1,TGCAGCGTAGAGGGACAGGGGGTCTCCTACGAGCAGTACTTC,CSVEGQGVSYEQYF
TRBJ1-2,NA,TRBV25-1,NA,TGTGCCAGCAGTACTGAAACCTATGGCTACACCTTC,CASSTETYGYTF
TRBJ1-2,NA,TRBV7-2,NA,TGTGCCAGCAGCGACAATGGCTACACCTTC,CASSDNGYTF
TRBJ1-1,NA,TRBV30,NA,TGTGCCTGGCGGTATACAGGGAGCGCTGAAGCTTTCTTT,CAWRYTGSAEAFF
TRBJ2-7,NA,TRBV4-1,NA,TGCGCCAGCAGCCAAGATGTGACACGTATTTCCTACGAGCAGTACTTC,CASSQDVTRISYEQYF
TRBJ1-2,NA,TRBV6-2/TRBV6-3,NA,TGTGCCAGCAGCAGCGACACTAGAATCTATGGCTACACCTTC,CASSSDTRIYGYTF
TRBJ1-1,NA,TRBV5-1,NA,TGCGCCAGCAGCGGGAGTACAGCGAACACTGAAGCTTTCTTT,CASSGSTANTEAFF
TRBJ2-7,NA,TRBV4-1,NA,TGCGCCAGCAGCCAAGGGAGGGCTAGCAGAATCTACGAGCAGTACTTC,CASSQGRASRIYEQYF
TRBJ2-1,once,TRBV9,TRBD2,TGTGCCAGCAGCGTAGGCCCAGCGGGGGGGAGAAATGAGCAGTTCTTC,CASSVGPAGGRNEQFF
TRBJ2-7,NA,TRBV20-1,NA,TGCAGTGCCCAACAGGGTTACGAGCAGTACTTC,CSAQQGYEQYF
TRBJ1-4,once,TRBV6-2/TRBV6-3,NA,TGTGCCAGCAGTGACCGGGAACAGTTTAATGAAAAACTGTTTTTT,CASSDREQFNEKLFF